This entry describes one T cell receptor beta chain. The data were obtained in a study of early stage breast cancer tumors. The wider study: About 80% of the 16 invasive tumors were ER+, PR+ and HER2-. Samples were sequenced at about 10-fold average coverage.

In germline, CDR1 is MNHEY, CDR2 SVGAGI. The CDR3 extends over 14 amino acids. The V end was cut by 5 bases, the J end by 5 bases, with 13 bases between. The method was immunoSEQ multiplex PCR; TCRdb's version includes in-frame clones alone and lacks a portion of them. Of 35,000 to 45,000 clones detected, over 65% appear once; the ten largest clones hold over 6%. This receptor was identified in a person aged 55 to 75 with breast cancer. Input material: blood. The V and J genes are TRBV6-5 and TRBJ2-1, with TRBD2 as a possible D gene (6 bases). Here the CDR3 reads CASSPGSSNNEQFF. The CDR3 DNA reads as TGTGCCAGCAGTCCCGGGAGTTCCAACAATGAGCAGTTCTTC.